The source of this T cell receptor beta chain is a study of T-cell memory formation after mild COVID-19. Study conclusions and caveats: Clones that contracted from day 15 to 85 were balanced CD4/CD8, while later expanders leaned CD4+. There were some responding clones in pre-infection memory, which suggested that cross-reactive memory had joined.

CDR1 is SQVTM, CDR2 ANQGSEA, per germline. This CDR3 region has 12 residues. Trimming removed 6 bases from V and 5 bases from J, with 13 bases in between. MiXCR, run by TCRdb on the 5' RACE reads, gives a single entry per CDR3 protein. The top ten clones hold less than 15% of a sample with approximately 430,000 distinct CDR3 sequences, less than 25% of them seen once. Worth noting for this clonotype: The antigen is not known.

The chain recombines TRBV29-1 with TRBJ1-2; D possibly corresponds to TRBD1 (5 bases). This clonotype was obtained from an adult woman who had mild COVID-19 (a few samples of this study predate the infection). Cell type and time point are not known. Material for sequencing was PBMCs or a T cell subset sorted from them (not recorded which). CDR3 sequence reads: CSVVTDIYGYTF. As DNA, the CDR3 is TGCAGCGTCGTTACGGACATTTATGGCTACACCTTC.